The TCR beta chain under discussion was sequenced for a study of blood T cells in healthy people across ages. This clonotype has just a few counts. Its antigen is not identified. The study, taken as a whole, reports: More naive CD4+ cells and higher diversity marked long-lived donors relative to aged donors.

Next came a second PCR, run for about 7 to 12 cycles, which used a sample-barcoded 5' primer along with a J-beta primer mix. TCRdb fed the 5' RACE reads into MiXCR, producing one record per CDR3 protein. The sample carries about 1,600,000 distinct CDR3 sequences, approximately 40% recorded once. The V gene end was trimmed by 1 base and the J gene end by 6 bases; junction bases not matched to a gene: 6. CDR1 is SGHRS and CDR2 is YFSETQ in the germline V gene. CDR3 size: 15 residues. Individuals who donated were healthy Caucasians from Russia aged about 6 to 90. This TCR derives from a woman in her late teens or twenties in good health. Input material: blood. V and J are TRBV5-1 and TRBJ2-7; TRBD1 agrees at 11 bases. DNA of the CDR3: TGCGCCAGCAGCTTGCTCCGGGACAGGGGGGGCGAGCAGTACTTC. This sequence encodes CASSLLRDRGGEQYF.